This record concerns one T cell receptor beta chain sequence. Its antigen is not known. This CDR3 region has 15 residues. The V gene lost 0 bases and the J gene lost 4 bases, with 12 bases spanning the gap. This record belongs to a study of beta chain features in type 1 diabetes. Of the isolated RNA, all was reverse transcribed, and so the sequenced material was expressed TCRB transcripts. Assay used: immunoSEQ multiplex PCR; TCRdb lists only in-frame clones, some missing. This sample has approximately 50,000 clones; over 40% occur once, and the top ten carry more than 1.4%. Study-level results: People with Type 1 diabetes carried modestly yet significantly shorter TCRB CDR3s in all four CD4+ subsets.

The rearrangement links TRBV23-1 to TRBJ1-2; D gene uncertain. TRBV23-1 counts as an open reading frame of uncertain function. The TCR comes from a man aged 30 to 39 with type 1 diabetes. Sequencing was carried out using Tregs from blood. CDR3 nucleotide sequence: TGCGCCAGCAGTCAATCGGCAGACTCCCTCTATGGCTACACCTTC. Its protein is CASSQSADSLYGYTF.